This TCR beta chain appears in the sequencing data of a study of T cells after yellow fever vaccination. The study, taken as a whole, reports: Booster sampling recovered most clones from primary vaccination (96% CD4, approximately 90% CD8).

CDR1 is SGHRS and CDR2 is YFSETQ in the germline V gene. This CDR3 is built from 13 residues. Trimming removed 4 bases from V and 3 bases from J, with 7 bases in between. In TCRdb, the 5' RACE reads were re-called with MiXCR into one record per CDR3 protein. This table holds about 220,000 distinct CDR3 sequences, 6.5% to 7.5% found once. To note about this clonotype: Its antigen is still unknown.

The gene calls are TRBV5-1 and TRBJ2-2; no definite D call. This receptor was identified in a man under 40 who received the YFV17D yellow fever vaccine. Source: CD4+ T cells sorted from PBMCs, taken on the day of the yellow fever booster vaccination. The chain's CDR3 is CASSPAYTGELFF. The CDR3 region has the DNA TGCGCCAGCAGCCCAGCCTACACCGGGGAGCTGTTTTTT.